The T cell receptor beta chain under discussion was sequenced for a study of high-grade serous ovarian cancer treatment subgroups (dated by TCRdb to 2020 to 2022). With respect to the entire study: Sequencing yielded a mean of around 13,000 reads and 7,000 to 9,000 unique TCR beta rearrangements per sample. The study profiled TCR beta repertoires in high-grade serous ovarian cancer patients grouped by complete gross resection or neoadjuvant chemotherapy response under a laparoscopic triage algorithm. Of the roughly 30 patients in the cohort, roughly 10 had no residual disease after primary surgery (R0), roughly 10 were excellent NACT responders, and roughly 10 were poor NACT responders. One primary tumor sample and two metastatic tumor samples were collected from each patient, for a total of around 100 samples. The research as a whole found: Repertoire similarity between tumors from the same patient ranged from roughly 0.095 to 0.85, while tumors from different patients showed almost no similarity. Bulk tumor TCR sequencing lacked spatial information, limiting insight into HGSC tumor complexity and diversity. The TCR repertoire analyses centered on CDR3, and CDR1 and CDR2 were not analyzed. TCR clonal relatedness showed a positive correlation with neoantigen level and a trend toward positive correlation with copy number variation and mutation load from whole-genome sequencing.

The 75 to 95 tumor samples underwent high-throughput TCR profiling with ImmunoSEQ. The original pipeline was this. Repertoire diversity metrics included richness (unique productive sequences), clonality, evenness and relatedness; Bhattacharyya coefficient assessed similarity between samples. A sensitivity analysis that removed TCRs with fewer than two reads produced consistent conclusions. Held by TCRdb, this immuneACCESS table contains in-frame sequences only and omits some clones. Under half of the omission traces to an unresolved V gene where checked; the cause of the rest is unknown. V, J and clone size derive from that table, while D and trimming were established from the DNA sequence. In this sample the table shows around 30,000 clones, roughly 80% of which occur a single time. Around 2.3% of the sample belongs to the ten largest clones. Turning to this clone: The clone's antigen remains unknown. No base qualities exist here, and no much larger clone lies one base off it.

The tumor samples were collected prior to definitive surgery or chemotherapy. The MD Anderson Biospecimen Extraction Resource handled genomic DNA extraction, while the MD Anderson Cancer Genomics Laboratory carried out the TCR sequencing. Based on the germline V gene, the CDR1 and CDR2 sequences are MGHRA and YSYEKL. At the junction V is shortened by 1 base and J by 0 bases, with 6 bases in between. The CDR3 runs 15 amino acids, cysteine and phenylalanine included. Solely the CDR3 DNA is kept, with 45 bases framed from the first base. The receptor chain draws on TRBV4-1 and TRBJ2-2; TRBD2 is a weak D gene call, 5 bases matching. Input material: tumor tissue. The receptor comes from a human donor with high-grade serous ovarian cancer. The CDR3 here reads CASSQVTTNTGELFF. The DNA sequence is as follows: TGCGCCAGCAGCCAAGTGACTACGAACACCGGGGAGCTGTTTTTT.